This entry lists 25 T cell receptor beta chains sequenced from one sample in a study of blood T cell repertoires in COVID-19. The repertoire was sequenced with immunoSEQ multiplex PCR; TCRdb's copy has only in-frame clones and lacks some. The sample lists fewer than 150,000 clones, roughly 90% occurring once. Input material: peripheral blood. Receptors originate from a man aged 45-60 years with active or convalescent COVID-19.

The chain joins TRBV5-6 to TRBJ2-7; the D gene is possibly TRBD2 (5 bases). Trimming took 4 bases from V and 2 from J, leaving 13 bases between them. Looked up from germline, CDR1 is SGHDT and CDR2 is YYEEEE. The CDR3 has 14 residues. The CDR3 is CASSLIGGAYEQYF. CDR3 coding DNA: TGTGCCAGCAGCCTGATTGGAGGAGCCTACGAGCAGTACTTC.

The CDR3 coding sequence is TGTGCCAGCAGCCAGGGGGGGATGAACACTGAAGCTTTCTTT. This encodes CASSQGGMNTEAFF. The rearrangement uses TRBV3-1 (or the pseudogene TRBV3-2) and TRBJ1-1; D possibly corresponds to TRBD1 (5 bases). The V and J ends lost 3 bases and 0 bases respectively, with 8 bases between them. CDR1 is LGHDT, CDR2 YNNKEL, per germline (reference sequence). The CDR3 runs to 14 residues.

This chain uses TRBV28 with TRBJ1-1; no clear D. The CDR3 has 13 residues. V lost 7 bases and J 7 bases, leaving 16 bases between the germline ends. The germline gives CDR1 MDHEN, CDR2 SYDVKM. CDR3 region: CASTLGWELEAFF. The CDR3 DNA sequence: TGTGCCAGCACCTTAGGGTGGGAGCTTGAAGCTTTCTTT.

CDR3 nucleotides: TGTGCCAGCCGCCGTGCCCCCGGGGGTAATGAAAAACTGTTTTTT. This sequence encodes CASRRAPGGNEKLFF. The chain carries TRBV6-5 and TRBJ1-4; tentative D call: TRBD1 (5 bases). CDR1 and CDR2 from the germline V gene are MNHEY and SVGAGI. The CDR3 length is 15 residues. Trimming removed 8 bases from V and 4 bases from J, with 17 bases in between.

V gene TRBV4-1 combines with J gene TRBJ2-1; 11 bases match TRBD2. V dropped 2 bases and J dropped 8; count of bases not matched to a gene: 2. Germline V gene data show CDR1 as MGHRA and CDR2 as YSYEKL. The CDR3 length is 14 residues. The CDR3 coding sequence is TGCGCCAGCAGCCAATCTAGCGGGAGGCATGAGCAGTTCTTC. Its translation: CASSQSSGRHEQFF.

This rearrangement joins TRBV12-5 to TRBJ2-7, with TRBD2 as a possible D gene (5 bases). This CDR3 comprises 16 residues. Germline lookup yields CDR1 LGHNT and CDR2 FRNRAP. V was shortened by 6 bases and J by 0 bases, with 18 bases between the two germline ends. The CDR3 nucleotides are TGTGCTAGTGGACTCGCGAGGACTCAAAGCTCCTACGAGCAGTACTTC. Protein product: CASGLARTQSSYEQYF.

The chain has TRBV4-1 and TRBJ2-1, with 12 positions matching TRBD2. The CDR3 consists of 17 residues. J was trimmed by 0 bases and V by 5 bases; bases with no gene match: 5. Germline values: CDR1 MGHRA, CDR2 YSYEKL. CDR3: CASSVTSGSTSYNEQFF. CDR3 nucleotide sequence: TGCGCCAGCAGCGTGACTAGCGGGAGTACCTCCTACAATGAGCAGTTCTTC.

This rearrangement joins TRBV18 to TRBJ2-1; TRBD2 matches 10 bases. The length of the CDR3 is 15 residues. Per germline, CDR1 KGHSH and CDR2 LQKENI. With 6 bases clipped from V and 3 bases from J, the junction kept 5 bases outside the gene matches. The CDR3 nucleotides read TGTGCCAGCTCTCCCGGACTAGCGGACTACAATGAGCAGTTCTTC. This encodes CASSPGLADYNEQFF.

The chain combines TRBV5-1 with TRBJ2-1; 7 bases match TRBD1. The CDR3 has 16 amino acids. The germline V gene encodes CDR1 SGHRS and CDR2 YFSETQ. V shed 5 bases and J 10 bases; nucleotides not matched to a gene: 18. CDR3 sequence: CASRGQVWDPPQEQFF. The CDR3 DNA sequence: TGCGCCAGCAGAGGACAGGTTTGGGACCCACCTCAAGAGCAGTTCTTC.

This clone has only a few counts. The chain recombines TRBV18 with TRBJ2-1, with a weak D call TRBD1 (5 bases). The V gene's germline CDR1 is KGHSH and CDR2 LQKENI. Trimming removed 3 bases from V and 4 bases from J, with 7 bases in between. The CDR3 covers 13 residues. The CDR3 protein is CASSPNRYNEQFF. Written as DNA, the CDR3 is TGTGCCAGCTCACCTAACAGGTACAATGAGCAGTTCTTC.

V gene TRBV7-8 combines with J gene TRBJ2-1, with 10 bases identical to TRBD1. V lost 4 bases, J lost 3 bases, and 3 bases stayed unmatched. CDR3 size: 15 residues. Germline V gene data show CDR1 as SGHVS and CDR2 as FQNEAQ. Written as DNA, the CDR3 is TGTGCCAGCAGCTCGCGGACAGGGGGCTACAATGAGCAGTTCTTC. Translation: CASSSRTGGYNEQFF.

The chain carries TRBV2 and TRBJ1-1, with 7 bases fitting TRBD1. The V and J ends lost 7 bases and 1 base, in that order; junction bases with no gene match: 9. Per the germline V gene, CDR1 is SNHLY and CDR2 is FYNNEI. The CDR3 runs to 15 residues. The CDR3: CASILDREANTEAFF. The DNA of the CDR3 is TGTGCCAGCATTTTAGACAGGGAGGCGAACACTGAAGCTTTCTTT.

V is TRBV7-2 and J is TRBJ2-1; TRBD1 matches 10 bases. V was clipped by 4 bases and J by 8 bases; unmatched bases: 8. This CDR3 comprises 15 residues. The V gene's germline CDR1 is SGHTA and CDR2 FQGNSA. The DNA for the CDR3 is TGTGCCAGCAGCTCCCGGGACAGGGGAAGGGATGAGCAGTTCTTC. Translating it yields CASSSRDRGRDEQFF.

This rearrangement joins TRBV29-1 to TRBJ1-1; TRBD1 is a possible D gene (5 bases). Germline V gene data show CDR1 as SQVTM and CDR2 as ANQGSEA. This CDR3 contains 14 residues. V lost 4 bases to trimming and J lost 4 bases, with 16 bases between them. Written as DNA, the CDR3 is TGCAGCGTTGTATTCCAGGGATCAGGCACTGAAGCTTTCTTT. It codes for CSVVFQGSGTEAFF.

J is TRBJ2-2 and V is TRBV27; D is unclear. V dropped 6 bases and J dropped 0 bases, with 8 bases sitting between them. This CDR3 region has 14 residues. From germline, CDR1 is MNHEY and CDR2 SMNVEV (reference sequence). CDR3: CASSPVTNTGELFF. The CDR3 coding sequence is TGTGCCAGCAGCCCGGTGACGAACACCGGGGAGCTGTTTTTT.

The chain is built from TRBV30 and TRBJ2-7, with 7 bases fitting TRBD2. The CDR3 has 14 residues. CDR1 is GTSNPN, CDR2 SVGIG, per germline (reference sequence). The V segment lost 0 bases and the J segment 0 bases; nucleotides outside the gene matches: 2. CDR3: CAWSVGGSSYEQYF. CDR3 DNA: TGTGCCTGGAGTGTTGGCGGGAGCTCCTACGAGCAGTACTTC.

As concerns this clone: Germline and junction disagree at one end, which may indicate a read error. The CDR3 DNA sequence: TGTGCCATCAGTGAGGGGGGCACTAACGAAAAACTGTTTTTT. Protein: CAISEGGTNEKLFF. The chain employs TRBV10-3 and TRBJ1-4; the D gene is possibly TRBD1 (6 bases). This CDR3 has 14 residues. CDR1 ENHRY and CDR2 SYGVKD come from the germline V gene.

V usage is TRBV29-1 and J usage is TRBJ2-4, with D perhaps matching TRBD2 (5 bases). The CDR3 covers 11 residues. From germline, CDR1 is SQVTM and CDR2 ANQGSEA. Trimming left V 6 bases short and J 7 bases short, with 10 bases between. In nucleotides, the CDR3 is TGCAGCGTCCCGGGAACCAACATTCAGTACTTC. As protein: CSVPGTNIQYF.

This clone was recorded only once. The V and J genes are TRBV29-1 and TRBJ2-5; weak D call: TRBD2 (5 bases). Deletions cut 6 bases from V and 1 base from J, with 6 bases between. The germline V gene has CDR1 SQVTM and CDR2 ANQGSEA. This CDR3 is built from 11 residues. DNA for the CDR3: TGCAGCGTCGGGATCCAAGAGACCCAGTACTTC. Protein sequence: CSVGIQETQYF.

J is TRBJ1-1 and V is TRBV24-1, with D uncertain. Germline V gene data show CDR1 as KGHDR and CDR2 as SFDVKD. This CDR3 contains 14 residues. The V and J ends lost 4 bases and 1 base respectively, with 9 bases between them. CDR3 nucleotide sequence: TGTGCCACCAGTGAAGCGGGCGGGAACACTGAAGCTTTCTTT. Encoded protein: CATSEAGGNTEAFF.

The sample holds a few counts of this clone. The gene calls are TRBV7-3 and TRBJ1-3; TRBD1 matches at 8 bases. The ends lost 5 bases at V and 4 bases at J; junction bases unmatched: 7. Germline V gene sequence: CDR1 SGHTA, CDR2 FQGTGA. The CDR3 is 15 residues long. The CDR3 sequence is CASSQRTGWGNTIYF. The CDR3 region has the DNA TGTGCCAGCAGCCAGCGGACAGGGTGGGGAAACACCATATATTTT.

V gene TRBV5-1 combines with J gene TRBJ2-1, with 8 bases identical to TRBD2. The J segment lost 10 bases and the V segment lost 3 bases, leaving 12 bases of the junction unmatched. Germline CDR1 reads SGHRS; CDR2 reads YFSETQ. This CDR3 spans 15 amino acids. CDR3 nucleotides: TGCGCCAGCAGCTCAGAAGCGGGAGTGGGGCAGGAGCAGTTCTTC. Protein: CASSSEAGVGQEQFF. The whole variable domain, filled in from reference TRBV5-1 and TRBJ2-1, reads KAGVTQTPRYLIKTRGQQVTLSCSPISGHRSVSWYQQTPGQGLQFLFEYFSETQRNKGNFPGRFSGRQFSNSRSEMNVSTLELGDSALYLCASSSEAGVGQEQFFGPGTRLTVL.

The gene calls are TRBV7-6 and TRBJ2-5; 7 positions match TRBD1. CDR1 and CDR2 from the germline V gene are SGHVS and FNYEAQ. The CDR3 is made up of 18 amino acids. V gave up 1 base and J gave up 0 bases; unmatched junction bases: 11. The CDR3 DNA reads TGTGCCAGCAGCTTAGGGGTTCTGAGCAGGGGGAACCAAGAGACCCAGTACTTC. The encoded protein is CASSLGVLSRGNQETQYF.

This clone occurred once. The chain recombines TRBV19 with TRBJ2-1; the D gene is possibly TRBD1 (6 bases). This CDR3 comprises 17 residues. CDR1 and CDR2 from the germline V gene are LNHDA and SQIVND (reference sequence). V was cut by 7 bases and J by 3 bases, with 22 bases left in between. DNA of the CDR3: TGTGCCAGTATGGGGCAGGGGCAAATTTCATTCTACAATGAGCAGTTCTTC. It encodes CASMGQGQISFYNEQFF.

CDR3 sequence: CAWGKQGAHGYTF. CDR3 nucleotide sequence: TGTGCCTGGGGAAAACAGGGGGCTCATGGCTACACCTTC. This chain links TRBV30 with TRBJ1-2; 9 nucleotides match TRBD1. This CDR3 is built from 13 residues. Germline trimming cut 5 bases from V and 6 bases from J; bases unmatched to any gene: 7. Germline CDR1 and CDR2: GTSNPN and SVGIG (reference sequence).